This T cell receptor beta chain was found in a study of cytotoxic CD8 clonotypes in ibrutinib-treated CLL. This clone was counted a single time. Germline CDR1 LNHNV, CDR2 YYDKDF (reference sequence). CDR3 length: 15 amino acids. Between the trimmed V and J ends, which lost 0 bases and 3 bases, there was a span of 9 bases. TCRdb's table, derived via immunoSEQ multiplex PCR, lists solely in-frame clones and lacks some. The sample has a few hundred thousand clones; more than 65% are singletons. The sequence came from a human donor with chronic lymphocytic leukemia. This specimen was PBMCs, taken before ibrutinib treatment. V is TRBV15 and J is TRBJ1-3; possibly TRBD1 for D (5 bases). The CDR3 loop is CATSRDRGYGNTIYF. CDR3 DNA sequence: TGTGCCACCAGCAGAGATCGGGGCTATGGAAACACCATATATTTT. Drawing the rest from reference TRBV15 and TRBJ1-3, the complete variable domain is DAMVIQNPRYQVTQFGKPVTLSCSQTLNHNVMYWYQQKSSQAPKLLFHYYDKDFNNEADTPDNFQSRRPNTSFCFLDIRSPGLGDTAMYLCATSRDRGYGNTIYFGEGSWLTVV.